What follows is one T cell receptor beta chain and its context. Its antigen is currently unknown. The PCR ran on 60 Vbeta and 13 Jbeta primers. Some clones are missing from TCRdb's copy, which holds only in-frame ones; the method was immunoSEQ multiplex PCR. Of roughly 150,000 clones listed, approximately 80% were seen once; the top ten hold approximately 6%. The CDR3 runs to 13 residues. The germline CDR1 and CDR2 sequences are MNHEY and SMNVEV (reference sequence). Trimming stripped 3 bases from V and 4 bases from J, with 9 bases between. This record comes from a study of cytomegalovirus exposure and HLA in healthy donors. Overall study findings and caveats: Indistinguishability led to the exclusion of some V segments, TRBV6-2 and TRBV6-3 included.

The chain carries TRBV27 and TRBJ1-1; no definite D call. This clonotype was obtained from a man under 40 in good health and CMV-seropositive. Sequencing was performed on PBMCs. The CDR3 reads CASSFGAFTEAFF. The CDR3, as DNA: TGTGCCAGCAGTTTCGGAGCGTTCACTGAAGCTTTCTTT.